The source of this T cell receptor (beta chain) is a study of cytomegalovirus exposure and HLA in healthy donors (dated by TCRdb to the late 2010s). Notes on the research overall: An earlier analysis of about 530 of the donors reported 276 Gb of sequence data and 100 million to 120 million unique TCR beta sequences obtained from some 200 million T cells. An earlier analysis of 587 of the donors used high-throughput TCR beta sequencing to judge whether each TCR beta V gene segment behaved as functional or pseudogenic. The study was designed to test whether signatures of past pathogen exposure could be identified by cataloging public T cell receptors. All discovery cohort repertoires had been generated using a single sequencing platform. Among several hundred genotyped donors of the cohort, an average of roughly 230,000 unique TCR beta nucleotide sequences was sequenced per donor, of which 15% to 20% were non-productive. Around 320 gigabases of sequencing data and tens of millions of unique TCR sequences were included in an early release covering several hundred HLA-typed donors. A separate validation cohort of roughly 130 different subjects was used in addition to the roughly 700-subject first cohort. About five DR-DQ haplotypes were handled as single units for association and clustering, since linkage in the cohort was strong. The T cell repertoires of several hundred subjects were profiled by immunosequencing and related to cytomegalovirus serostatus. Typing coverage differed by locus: A, B, C, DRB1 and DQB1 were typed in roughly 620-640 donors, DQA1 in 500 to 550, DPA1 in nearly 610, and DPB1 in 450 to 480. A later analysis re-examined previously published TCR beta repertoires from 500 to 700 donors and added high-resolution HLA genotyping to investigate patterns of TCR occurrence. Rather than using new phenotypic data, the later analysis identified candidate immune exposures from TCR beta sequences and from how often those sequences occurred across donors. Both class I and class II loci were covered by HLA typing, at four-digit resolution. Of the 300 to 500 genotyped donors, 65% to 90% were placed in the genetic ancestry cluster associated with self-reported Caucasian donors. To predict cytomegalovirus infection status, the study brought together high-throughput TCR immunosequencing, statistical association of individual TCRs with disease status, and machine learning. Alongside the repertoire data, information on donor age, sex, ethnicity and CMV serostatus was compiled. In a later genetic analysis, genome-wide SNP genotypes for about 55% of the roughly 700 donors were used, and that subset was treated as a discovery cohort.

The cohort was made up of under 800 healthy bone marrow donors. Cohort members were all nominally healthy when sampled, although unrecorded immune exposures were likely present. The donor tested CMV seronegative and was one of the 352 seronegative cohort members. Each donor provided a peripheral blood sample, and peripheral blood mononuclear cells were used for TCR beta sequencing. The Qiagen DNeasy Blood Extraction Kit was used to extract genomic DNA from the blood cell samples. Worth noting for this clone: The clone's antigen remains unknown. There are no base qualities to consult, and no much larger clone falls within one base.

The library was made by the immunoSEQ multiplex PCR assay. The multiplex PCR relied on a mix of 60 forward primers for TCR Vbeta segments and 13 reverse primers for TCR Jbeta segments. The CDR3 region of rearranged TCR beta genes was amplified from genomic DNA with a multiplex PCR assay. The amplified TCR beta libraries were sequenced on the Illumina HiSeq System as 87-base-pair reads. As for how the authors treated the data: Across the roughly 600 repertoires, a later analysis counted tens of millions of unique TCR beta chains, roughly 11 million of which were shared by at least two donors. Raw reads were error-corrected and collapsed into unique sequences with a nearest-neighbor algorithm that merged closely related sequences to remove PCR and sequencing errors. Alignment of CDR3 sequences to IMGT reference sequences was used to assign V, D and J gene segments. For a sequence to be retained, a match of at least six nucleotides was required to both a V gene segment and a J gene segment. A rearrangement was called productive if the CDR3 had no stop codons and remained in frame with V and J, and every other rearrangement was called non-productive. Following IMGT convention, CDR3 was defined as the stretch from the second conserved V-encoded cysteine to the conserved J-encoded phenylalanine. The earlier analysis of fewer than 750 of the donors excluded sequences that lacked an unambiguous match to a single V gene segment. An earlier analysis of under 750 of the donors called V segments functional above 56.7% productive rearrangements and segregating when the between-donor standard deviation exceeded 5%. To diagnose cytomegalovirus status from the catalog of TCR beta chain sequences, a statistical classification framework was built. In a later analysis, V and J genes were assigned by comparing TCR nucleotide sequences against IMGT/GENE-DB human TR gene sequences. A later analysis assigned CDR3 sequences and most-parsimonious VDJ recombination scenarios with the TCRdist pipeline. In a later analysis, each TCR beta chain was defined by its CDR3 amino acid sequence together with its V-gene family, and reads without a unique V-gene family were excluded. A later analysis removed 450 to 600 highly shared, low-generation-probability nucleotide sequences to deal with suspected cross-contamination and a sequencing artifact. In a later analysis, a clonal expansion index for each public chain was calculated from normalized within-repertoire ranks of inferred template counts. In a later analysis, generation probabilities were computed with a VDJ recombination model fitted to out-of-frame rearrangements, and the resulting probabilities were checked against IGoR. A later analysis scored TCR-TCR, TCR-HLA and TCR-CMV co-occurrence with hypergeometric tests, applying a repertoire-size bias correction to TCR pairs. A later analysis estimated false discovery rates by permuting HLA or CMV assignments 20 times. In a later analysis, co-occurring TCRs were grouped using DBSCAN, with TCRdist sequence similarity added in when clustering inside HLA-allele-positive subsets. For co-occurrence clustering, repertoires with fewer than 30,000 or more than 120,000 public chains were excluded, along with about five repertoires with anomalous nucleotide sharing. TCRdb re-hosts the immuneACCESS table, in-frame sequences only. Its copies lack some clones; in the studies checked, an unresolved V gene accounts for under half of them, and the cause for the rest is not known. V and J calls and clone size are those listed in that table; D and trimming were worked out from the DNA. This sample has approximately 77,000 clones in its table, and around 84% of those were observed once. The ten largest clones take up 4% to 5.5% of the sample.

Overall study results and their limits: Only TCR beta chains were sequenced in this cohort, and the absence of alpha or paired-chain data limited detectable features. In an earlier analysis of a few hundred of the donors, most TCR beta V segments were observed in productive rearrangements about 90% or about 30% of the time, broadly matching IMGT annotations. Over 15 rarely observed V segments, including chromosome 9 orphons, were excluded from the earlier analysis of about 600 of the donors because counts were too low. When HLA alleles, especially DR and DQ, strongly co-occurred, attributing TCR associations to individual alleles was difficult. Linkage disequilibrium might explain the correlated functional status among segregating V segments, but an unknown experimental factor could not be ruled out. In both the original and validation cohorts, the classifier was reported to diagnose cytomegalovirus status with high specificity and sensitivity. A cluster of highly shared sequence variants was judged likely to represent a technical artifact of the sequencing pipeline. An association between a missense DCLRE1C variant and V-gene and J-gene trimming of TCR beta chains was found in a later genetic analysis and replicated in an independent cohort. Most CMV-associated TCR beta chains appeared to be HLA-restricted in a later analysis, and the HLA associations seemed to be driven largely by CMV exposure. Presence/absence analyses assumed roughly uniform sequencing depth across donors, an assumption that may not hold. In a later analysis, HLA-associated TCR beta chains were found to be more clonally expanded and to have lower generation probabilities than equally common non-associated chains. In vitro tests confirmed that a few of the cytomegalovirus-associated TCR beta chains recognize cytomegalovirus antigens. HLA typing was unavailable for some donors at each locus, so association tests used only the typed subset. A later analysis reported that several top co-occurrence clusters appeared linked to parvovirus B19, influenza, CMV and Epstein-Barr virus. For the cohort, immune exposure information was limited to CMV serostatus. It was suggested by the authors that the approach could potentially be generalized to other disease states and immunological phenotypes. In a later analysis, some 18,000 TCR beta sequences were associated with specific HLA alleles at a false discovery rate of 0.05. In a later analysis, TCR association rates were found to vary across HLA loci, with the most associated TCRs seen for DRB1 alleles and the fewest for HLA-C alleles. A further reported finding was that TCR beta sequences accurately predicted the HLA-A and HLA-B alleles for most subjects in the first cohort. The study listed 150 to 200 TCR beta chains as associated with cytomegalovirus. In a later genetic analysis, fewer N-insertions in productive TCRs were reported among donors in an Asian-associated ancestry cluster than the approximately 630-donor mean. While some public TCRs were present in many individuals, most TCR sequences turned up only very rarely across donors.

This sequence was found in a middle-aged man in good health and CMV-seronegative. Specimen: PBMCs.

The sequenced DNA: TGTGCCAGCAGGAGTGGTCCCTCATACACCGGGGAGCTGTTTTTT. Translated, this is CASRSGPSYTGELFF. Here the chain combines TRBV6-5 and TRBJ2-2, with the identity of the D gene unclear. CDR1 and CDR2 are drawn from the germline V gene: MNHEY, SVGAGI. The CDR3 holds 15 amino acids from the cysteine to the phenylalanine. Only the CDR3 DNA stays, 45 bases, in frame from base 1. Trimming removed 6 bases from V and 3 bases from J, leaving 14 bases between the germline ends.